This T cell receptor (beta chain) was identified in a study of blood T cell repertoires in COVID-19. Background on the study: Specimens from acute and convalescent COVID-19 originated in the United States, Italy and Spain. PBMCs, B-cell-depleted T cells, or T cells were the source of the cDNA or gDNA that made up the material.

CDR1 and CDR2 (germline): MNHNY, SVGAGI (reference sequence). The CDR3 is 17 amino acids. After removal of 5 bases from V and 5 bases from J, the junction contained 13 bases not matched to a gene. Sequenced by immunoSEQ multiplex PCR; TCRdb stores in-frame clones only, minus some. The sample gives approximately 240,000 clones, 75% to 95% of which show up once; approximately 2% is in the top ten. Enrolled through a virtual design, the participants were between 18 and 89 years of age and came from under 30 US areas. Symptom resolution, clearance, or two negative PCRs marked the recovered donors of Cohort 3.

The clonotype originates from a woman between 18 and 29 years old who had recovered from COVID-19. Source material: PBMCs or T cells enriched from blood (not recorded which). The chain has TRBV6-6 and TRBJ2-7; 12 bases align to TRBD2. CDR3 DNA: TGTGCCAGCAGTCCTTCATTGACTAGCGGGAGCTTCCACGAGCAGTACTTC. This sequence encodes CASSPSLTSGSFHEQYF.